This T cell receptor beta chain was sequenced for a study of T cell repertoires in cytomegalovirus infection. Study at large: Use of recently identified HLA-C-restricted and well-studied HLA-B-restricted CMV epitopes was part of the study. CMV infection together with matching HLA type was indicated by public TCR beta signatures.

V lost 5 bases to trimming and J lost 8 bases, with 22 bases between them. This CDR3 spans 17 amino acids. Germline V gene lookup returns CDR1 SGHTA and CDR2 FQGNSA. Ten or more counts support this clonotype. The antigen remains undetermined. Study conclusions and caveats: Pooled public TCR beta family frequency picked out CMV carriers with the relevant HLA. CMV-specific TCR beta clonotypes restricted by HLA-C dominated the ex vivo response.

TCRdb used MiXCR to reprocess the reads, holding one entry per CDR3 protein. The sample contains approximately 990,000 distinct CDR3 sequences, around 32% of which appear only once. This clonotype was sampled from a human donor in good health (CMV status not recorded). Some clones in this sample may be carry-over from other donors' samples. The material was cultured CD8+ T cells from PBMCs, obtained from culture after CMV antigen stimulation. The chain is built from TRBV7-2 and TRBJ1-6, with TRBD1 as a possible D gene (6 bases). Here the CDR3 reads CASSRDLLGTYDSPLHF. CDR3 bases: TGTGCCAGCAGCCGAGACCTTTTAGGGACATATGATTCACCCCTCCACTTT.